The TCR beta chain under discussion was sequenced for a study of blood T cell repertoires in COVID-19. Study-level information: Sources were T cells, B-cell-depleted T cells, or PBMCs; the material itself was cDNA or gDNA.

V was shortened by 1 base and J by 5 bases, with 9 bases between the two germline ends. Germline values: CDR1 SGHTS, CDR2 YDEGEE. The CDR3 spans 13 residues. Using immunoSEQ multiplex PCR, the repertoire was profiled, and TCRdb retains in-frame clones only, with some absent. The sample lists hundreds of thousands of clones, 70% to 90% occurring once. The genes are TRBV5-8 and TRBJ1-2; no reliable D call. The sequenced sample was peripheral blood. The TCR originated in a man between 45 and 60 years old with acute or convalescent COVID-19. CDR3 loop: CASSLMRPYGYTF. The CDR3 DNA sequence: TGTGCCAGCAGCTTGATGCGGCCTTATGGCTACACCTTC.